This T cell receptor beta chain was sequenced in a study of blood T cell repertoires in COVID-19. The wider study: The samples span acute and convalescent COVID-19 from the United States, Italy and Spain.

Cohort 3 donors were reported recovered after two negative PCRs, clearance, or symptom resolution. Germline V gene data show CDR1 as SNHLY and CDR2 as FYNNEI. With 2 bases removed from V and 13 bases from J, the gap between germline ends came to 14 bases. This CDR3 region has 12 residues. Original methodology: Reference gene primer amplification gave nucleated cell count estimates. The data were produced by immunoSEQ multiplex PCR, yet TCRdb's version contains in-frame clones alone and is incomplete. V, J and clone size derive from that table, while D and trimming were established from the DNA sequence. The sample includes roughly 400,000 clones, around nine tenths of them seen just once.

The origin of this receptor is a woman aged 45 to 65 who had recovered from COVID-19. V usage is TRBV2 and J usage is TRBJ1-1; D might be TRBD1 (5 bases). The sequencing sample was made of PBMCs or T cells enriched from blood (not recorded which). Here the CDR3 reads CASSEMLERGFF. The CDR3 bases are TGTGCCAGCAGTGAAATGCTAGAAAGGGGTTTCTTT.